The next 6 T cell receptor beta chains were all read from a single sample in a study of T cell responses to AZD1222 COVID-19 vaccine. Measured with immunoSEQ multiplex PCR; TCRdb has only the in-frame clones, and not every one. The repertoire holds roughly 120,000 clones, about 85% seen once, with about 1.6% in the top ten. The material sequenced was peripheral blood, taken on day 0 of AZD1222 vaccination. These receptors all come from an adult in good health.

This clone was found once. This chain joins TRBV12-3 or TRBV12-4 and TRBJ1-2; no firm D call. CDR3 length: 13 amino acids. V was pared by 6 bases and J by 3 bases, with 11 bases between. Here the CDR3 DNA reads TGTGCCAGCAGCTCCAAGGCCTACTATGGCTACACCTTC. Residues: CASSSKAYYGYTF.

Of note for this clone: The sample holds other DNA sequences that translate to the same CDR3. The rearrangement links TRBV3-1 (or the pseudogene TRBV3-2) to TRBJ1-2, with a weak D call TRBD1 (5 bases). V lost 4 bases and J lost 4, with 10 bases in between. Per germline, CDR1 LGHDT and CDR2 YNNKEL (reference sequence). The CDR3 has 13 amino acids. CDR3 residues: CASSLRDGYGYTF. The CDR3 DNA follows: TGTGCCAGCAGCCTCCGGGACGGCTATGGCTACACCTTC.

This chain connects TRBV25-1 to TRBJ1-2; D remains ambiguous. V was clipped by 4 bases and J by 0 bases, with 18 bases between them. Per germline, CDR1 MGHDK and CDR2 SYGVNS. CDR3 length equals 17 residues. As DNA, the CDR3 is TGTGCCAGCAGTGTCCTGGAGAGGTTTGGGGCTAACTATGGCTACACCTTC. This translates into CASSVLERFGANYGYTF.

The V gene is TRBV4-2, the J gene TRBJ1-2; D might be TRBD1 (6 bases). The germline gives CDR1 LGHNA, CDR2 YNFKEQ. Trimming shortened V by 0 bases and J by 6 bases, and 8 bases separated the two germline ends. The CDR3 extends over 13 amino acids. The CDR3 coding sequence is TGTGCCAGCAGCCAAGATAGGGGGGATGGCTACACCTTC. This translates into CASSQDRGDGYTF.

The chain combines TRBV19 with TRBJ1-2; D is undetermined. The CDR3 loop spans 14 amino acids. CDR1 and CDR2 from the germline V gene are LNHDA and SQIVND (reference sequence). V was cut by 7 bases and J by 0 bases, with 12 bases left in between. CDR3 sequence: CASTFHTANYGYTF. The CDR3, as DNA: TGTGCCAGTACCTTTCACACTGCTAACTATGGCTACACCTTC.

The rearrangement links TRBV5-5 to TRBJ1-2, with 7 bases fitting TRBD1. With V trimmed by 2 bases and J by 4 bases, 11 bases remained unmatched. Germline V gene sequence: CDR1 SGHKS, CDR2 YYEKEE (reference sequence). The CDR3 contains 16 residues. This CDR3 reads CASSLGDQPGGYGYTF. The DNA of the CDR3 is TGTGCCAGCAGCTTAGGGGACCAGCCAGGGGGCTATGGCTACACCTTC.